This TCR beta chain came from a study of shared clonotypes between healthy human individuals. Overall study findings and caveats: Rarefaction indicated that sorted-subset sequencing remained incomplete although depth was large.

The junction had 9 bases not matched to a gene; V was cut back by 3 bases and J by 5 bases. Germline V CDR1 and CDR2: SQVTM, ANQGSEA. This CDR3 has 16 amino acids. Assay used: immunoSEQ multiplex PCR; TCRdb lists only in-frame clones, some missing. The table has millions of clones, approximately 94% seen once; the top ten hold 1% to 1.3%. Naivety among CD8 cells was defined by CD45RO negativity and positive CCR7 selection, thereby excluding terminally differentiated effector memory CD45RA+ cells. Remarks on this clone: Its antigen remains unidentified.

The sequence came from a man aged 18 to 35 in good health. This rearrangement joins TRBV29-1 to TRBJ2-3; TRBD2 matches 12 bases. The sequencing sample was made of naive CD8+ T cells sorted from blood. The CDR3 coding sequence is TGCAGCGTTGAGCCGACTAGCGGGAGCCGAAGAGATACGCAGTATTTT. This gives the protein CSVEPTSGSRRDTQYF.